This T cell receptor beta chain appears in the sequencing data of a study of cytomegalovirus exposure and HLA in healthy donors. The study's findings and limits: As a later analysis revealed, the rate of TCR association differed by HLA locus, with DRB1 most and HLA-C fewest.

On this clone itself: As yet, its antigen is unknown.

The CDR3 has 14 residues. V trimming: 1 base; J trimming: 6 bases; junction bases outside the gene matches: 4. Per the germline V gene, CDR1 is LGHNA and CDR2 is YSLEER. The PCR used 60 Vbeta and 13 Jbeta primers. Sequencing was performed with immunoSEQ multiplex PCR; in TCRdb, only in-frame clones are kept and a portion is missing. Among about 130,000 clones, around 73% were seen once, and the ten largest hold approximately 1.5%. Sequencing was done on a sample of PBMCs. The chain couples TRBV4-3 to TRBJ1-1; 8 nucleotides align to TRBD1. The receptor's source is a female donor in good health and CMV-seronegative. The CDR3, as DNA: TGCGCCAGCAGCCAAGGGACAGGGTGGGCTGAAGCTTTCTTT. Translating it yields CASSQGTGWAEAFF.